This T cell receptor (beta chain) appears in the sequencing data of a study of cytomegalovirus exposure and HLA in healthy donors. Points from the study as a whole: An analysis done earlier found most TCR beta V segments productive about 87% or about 30% of the time. Rare TCR sequences predominated, though certain public TCRs were found in many donors. Presence/absence analyses treated sequencing depth as roughly uniform across donors. Reports indicated that the classifier achieved high specificity and sensitivity in diagnosing cytomegalovirus status.

13 Jbeta primers and 60 Vbeta primers were used for the PCR. Using immunoSEQ multiplex PCR, the repertoire was profiled, and TCRdb retains in-frame clones only, with some absent. The sample yields around 150,000 clones, over 70% seen once. CDR1 and CDR2 from the germline V gene are LGHNA and YNFKEQ. The CDR3 totals 12 residues. V was clipped by 2 bases and J by 5 bases, with 6 bases between them. This clone came up once. Its antigen is not identified. Material for sequencing was PBMCs. The rearrangement links TRBV4-2 to TRBJ1-2; D uncertain. The clonotype was recovered from a man aged 40-49 years in good health and CMV-seropositive. The CDR3 DNA sequence: TGTGCCAGCAGCCAAAGACTATATGGCTACACCTTC. As protein: CASSQRLYGYTF.